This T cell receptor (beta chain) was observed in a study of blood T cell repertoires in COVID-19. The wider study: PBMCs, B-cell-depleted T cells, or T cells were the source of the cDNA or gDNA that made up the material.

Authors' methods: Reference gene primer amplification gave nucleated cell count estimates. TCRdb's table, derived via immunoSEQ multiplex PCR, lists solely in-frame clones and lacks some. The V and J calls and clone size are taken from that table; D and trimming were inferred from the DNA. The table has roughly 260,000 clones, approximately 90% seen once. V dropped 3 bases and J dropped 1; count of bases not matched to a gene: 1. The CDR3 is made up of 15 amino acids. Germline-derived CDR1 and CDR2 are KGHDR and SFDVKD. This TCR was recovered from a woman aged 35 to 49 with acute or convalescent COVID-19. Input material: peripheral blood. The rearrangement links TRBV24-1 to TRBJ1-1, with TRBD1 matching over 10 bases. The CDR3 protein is CATSDRDRGNTEAFF. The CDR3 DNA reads TGTGCCACCAGTGATAGGGACAGGGGGAACACTGAAGCTTTCTTT.